The 9 T cell receptor beta chains given below trace back to one sample, sequenced in a study of T cell responses to AZD1222 COVID-19 vaccine. Using immunoSEQ multiplex PCR, the repertoire was profiled, and TCRdb retains in-frame clones only, with some absent. This sample has 180,000 or so clones, with about nine tenths found just once. The sample in question was peripheral blood, obtained 28 days after the second AZD1222 dose. The source of these receptors is an adult who received the AZD1222 COVID-19 vaccine.

The chain couples TRBV7-9 to TRBJ2-7; D possibly corresponds to TRBD1 (6 bases). Germline V CDR1 and CDR2: SEHNR, FQNEAQ (reference sequence). CDR3 length: 15 residues. With 4 bases removed from V and 0 bases from J, the gap between germline ends came to 13 bases. The DNA for the CDR3 is TGTGCCAGCAGCTCCGGGACACCTCCCTCCTACGAGCAGTACTTC. Amino acid sequence: CASSSGTPPSYEQYF.

V gene TRBV4-2 combines with J gene TRBJ1-6; TRBD1 agrees at 8 bases. After removal of 0 bases from V and 7 bases from J, the junction contained 8 bases not matched to a gene. Looked up from germline, CDR1 is LGHNA and CDR2 is YNFKEQ. The CDR3 runs 17 residues. The CDR3 spells CASSQDLGGQANSPLHF. In DNA, the CDR3 is TGTGCCAGCAGCCAAGACCTCGGGGGACAGGCAAATTCACCCCTCCACTTT.

This chain links TRBV29-1 with TRBJ1-5; no clear D. Trimming pared 6 bases from V and 0 bases from J, leaving 9 bases between. Germline V CDR1 and CDR2: SQVTM, ANQGSEA. This CDR3 is built from 13 residues. The CDR3 is CSVRINSNQPQHF. The CDR3 DNA follows: TGCAGCGTGAGGATAAATAGCAATCAGCCCCAGCATTTT.

As regards this clone: An end of the junction does not agree with germline; a read error may underlie this. The chain recombines TRBV6-2 or TRBV6-3 with TRBJ2-2; no reliable D call. This CDR3 region has 16 residues. Per germline, CDR1 MNHEY and CDR2 SVGEGT. CDR3 in DNA: TGTGCCAGCACTTACAGCCCCACCATAGTCACCGGGGAGCTGTTTTTT. Amino acids: CASTYSPTIVTGELFF.

The chain combines TRBV5-1 with TRBJ1-5; 9 bases align to TRBD1. The CDR3 totals 14 residues. The ends lost 5 bases at V and 2 bases at J; junction bases unmatched: 2. Germline CDR1 is SGHRS and CDR2 is YFSETQ. The CDR3 region has the DNA TGCGCCAGCAGTCGGACAGGGGGCAATCAGCCCCAGCATTTT. This translates into CASSRTGGNQPQHF.

The chain combines TRBV6-2 or TRBV6-3 with TRBJ2-3; no reliable D call. The CDR3 is 15 residues long. Between the trimmed V and J ends, which lost 2 bases and 3 bases, there was a span of 12 bases. Germline CDR1 is MNHEY and CDR2 is SVGEGT. The CDR3 protein is CASSYLVRRTDTQYF. The CDR3, as DNA: TGTGCCAGCAGTTACCTGGTTAGACGGACAGATACGCAGTATTTT.

On this clone: Relative to the germline gene, one junction end is altered; a read error may explain this. The chain is built from TRBV4-1 and TRBJ1-1; D possibly corresponds to TRBD1 (6 bases). Per germline, CDR1 MGHRA and CDR2 YSYEKL. The CDR3 consists of 15 residues. The CDR3, as DNA: TGCGCCAGCAGCCAACCGGGACACTTGAACGCTGAAGCTTTCTTT. Its translation: CASSQPGHLNAEAFF.

J is TRBJ2-1 and V is TRBV11-2; tentative D call: TRBD1 (6 bases). The CDR3 is made up of 14 amino acids. CDR1 is SGHAT, CDR2 FQNNGV, per germline. Trimming cost V 3 bases and J 9 bases, with 15 bases left between them. The chain's CDR3 is CASSFYSDSTEQFF. The CDR3 DNA follows: TGTGCCAGCAGCTTTTACTCGGACAGCACTGAGCAGTTCTTC.

The V and J genes are TRBV13 and TRBJ2-6; D may match TRBD1 or TRBD2 (6 bases each). Between the trimmed V and J ends, which lost 8 bases and 1 base, there was a span of 21 bases. Germline V CDR1 and CDR2: PRHDT, FYEKMQ (reference sequence). This CDR3 region has 18 residues. This CDR3 reads CASSGGGHLLSGANVLTF. The DNA of the CDR3 is TGTGCCAGCTCCGGAGGGGGGCACCTTTTATCTGGGGCCAACGTCCTGACTTTC.